The 14 T cell receptor beta chains below all came from one sample that was sequenced in a study of T-cell reconstitution after alpha-beta-depleted transplantation in children (dated by TCRdb to 2016 to 2018). The library was prepared using PCR. The sequencing machine was an Illumina HiSeq 2500. TCR library preparation used molecular barcoding, with unique molecular identifiers applied to normalize quantification of the TCRbeta repertoire. The public sequencing data were trimmed at Q25 with fastp and processed into clonotypes with MiXCR by TCRdb, which kept only in-frame beta chains. Here each entry gathers all rows of one CDR3 protein and keeps the most common genes and DNA. Across this sample there are nearly 400,000 distinct CDR3 sequences, with roughly 22% seen only once. 3.8% of the sample is in the top ten clones. Sequences were derived from PBMCs from the stem cell graft donor, sampled from the stem cell graft. The receptors were sampled from a human donor who donated a stem cell graft to a child with acute myeloid leukemia.

This clonotype was detected many times. This sequence joins TRBV4-3 and TRBJ2-7, with 8 bases that match TRBD2. Germline values: CDR1 LGHNA, CDR2 YSLEER. The V segment lost 0 bases and the J segment 4 bases; nucleotides outside the gene matches: 8. CDR3 length: 16 residues. The CDR3 bases are TGCGCCAGCAGCCAAGATACGGTAGCGGGGATGTACGAGCAGTACTTC. Its protein is CASSQDTVAGMYEQYF.

The chain has TRBV19 and TRBJ1-1; no firm D call. V was clipped by 3 bases and J by 0 bases, with 5 bases between them. Germline V gene lookup returns CDR1 LNHDA and CDR2 SQIVND (reference sequence). This CDR3 region has 13 residues. The CDR3 region is CASSIAMNTEAFF. CDR3 DNA: TGTGCCAGTAGTATCGCGATGAACACTGAAGCTTTCTTT.

This clonotype was found a few times. V usage is TRBV7-9 and J usage is TRBJ1-2; possible D gene TRBD1, 6 bases. The V and J ends lost 4 bases and 0 bases respectively, with 12 bases between them. The CDR3 contains 15 residues. Germline lookup yields CDR1 SEHNR and CDR2 FQNEAQ (reference sequence). The CDR3 spells CASSSGQPANYGYTF. For the CDR3, the DNA is TGTGCCAGCAGCTCCGGACAGCCTGCTAACTATGGCTACACCTTC.

This clonotype turned up a few times. The chain links TRBV5-1 to TRBJ2-1; 12 bases line up with TRBD2. The CDR3 has 16 amino acids. V shed 4 bases and J 7 bases; nucleotides not matched to a gene: 9. CDR1 and CDR2 (germline): SGHRS, YFSETQ. CDR3 DNA sequence: TGCGCCAGCAGCCTCAGTTCTAGCGGGAGGGCGAATGAGCAGTTCTTC. Protein product: CASSLSSSGRANEQFF. The complete variable domain, with remaining parts taken from reference TRBV5-1 and TRBJ2-1, reads KAGVTQTPRYLIKTRGQQVTLSCSPISGHRSVSWYQQTPGQGLQFLFEYFSETQRNKGNFPGRFSGRQFSNSRSEMNVSTLELGDSALYLCASSLSSSGRANEQFFGPGTRLTVL.

The J gene is TRBJ1-4, the V gene TRBV7-9; 10 bases are shared with TRBD1. CDR3 size: 16 residues. Germline V lookup: CDR1 SEHNR, CDR2 FQNEAQ (reference sequence). The trim removed 5 bases at V and 6 bases at J, leaving 9 bases unmatched. CDR3 sequence (DNA): TGTGCCAGCAGCCGAAGTATGGGACAGGGGCATGAAAAACTGTTTTTT. This codes for CASSRSMGQGHEKLFF.

This clonotype has only a few counts. The CDR3 protein is CATSSITLPIEQFF. The CDR3 DNA follows: TGTGCCACCAGCTCAATAACACTACCTATTGAGCAGTTCTTC. The rearrangement links TRBV24-1 to TRBJ2-1; D is ambiguous. V lost 7 bases and J 9 bases, leaving 18 bases between the germline ends. The CDR3 sequence is 14 residues long. CDR1 is KGHDR, CDR2 SFDVKD, per germline.

V usage is TRBV6-5 and J usage is TRBJ1-3, with unresolved D. Germline V gives CDR1 MNHEY, CDR2 SVGAGI. Trimming stripped 9 bases from V and 1 base from J, with 13 bases between. The length of the CDR3 is 14 residues. CDR3 in DNA: TGTGCCAGTCGTCGCGCTGGGTCTGGAAACACCATATATTTT. Translating gives CASRRAGSGNTIYF.

The rearrangement uses TRBV6-6 and TRBJ1-1; D is uncertain. The CDR3 runs to 13 residues. Germline CDR1 is MNHNY and CDR2 is SVGAGI (reference sequence). Trimming pared 5 bases from V and 6 bases from J, leaving 13 bases between. CDR3 region: CASSHHPLSEAFF. The CDR3 nucleotides read TGTGCCAGCAGTCACCACCCTTTATCTGAAGCTTTCTTT.

This clonotype was recorded at least ten times. V gene TRBV12-3 or TRBV12-4 combines with J gene TRBJ2-5, with D perhaps given as TRBD1 or TRBD2 (5 bases each). Trimming removed 2 bases from V and 5 bases from J, with 9 bases in between. The length of the CDR3 is 13 residues. In nucleotides, the CDR3 is TGTGCCAGCAGTTTAAGAGGGGTTGAGACCCAGTACTTC. Its translation: CASSLRGVETQYF.

This clonotype was counted between two and nine times. The chain is built from TRBV6-1 and TRBJ2-7, with 8 bases lining up with TRBD1. Germline trimming cut 6 bases from V and 4 bases from J; bases unmatched to any gene: 11. CDR1 MNHNS and CDR2 SASEGT come from the germline V gene. The CDR3 runs to 15 residues. The CDR3: CASRIDRGGGYEQYF. The CDR3 DNA follows: TGTGCCAGCAGGATCGACAGGGGTGGAGGATACGAGCAGTACTTC.

The chain is built from TRBV12-3 or TRBV12-4 and TRBJ1-2, with D uncertain. This CDR3 region has 14 residues. V was trimmed by 1 base and J by 4 bases, leaving 10 bases between them. CDR3 loop: CASSLGVAAYGYTF. In DNA form, the CDR3 reads TGTGCCAGCAGTTTAGGGGTGGCAGCCTATGGCTACACCTTC.

This clonotype was recorded many times. The rearrangement links TRBV28 to TRBJ2-7; weak D call: TRBD1 (5 bases). Germline CDR1 MDHEN, CDR2 SYDVKM. This CDR3 has 14 residues. Between the trimmed V and J ends, which lost 6 bases and 3 bases, there was a span of 15 bases. In DNA form, the CDR3 reads TGTGCCAGCAGGTCGGCAGGGATAAACTACGAGCAGTACTTC. Protein product: CASRSAGINYEQYF. The full variable domain, completed using reference TRBV28 and TRBJ2-7, is DVKVTQSSRYLVKRTGEKVFLECVQDMDHENMFWYRQDPGLGLRLIYFSYDVKMKEKGDIPEGYSVSREKKERFSLILESASTNQTSMYLCASRSAGINYEQYFGPGTRLTVT.

This clonotype showed up just a few times. The chain links TRBV20-1 to TRBJ2-1; 8 nucleotides match TRBD1. The CDR3 runs 13 residues. Germline CDR1 and CDR2: DFQATT and SNEGSKA (reference sequence). V dropped 5 bases and J dropped 7; count of bases not matched to a gene: 7. In nucleotides, the CDR3 is TGCAGTGCTCCGGACAGGGCAGGGAATGAGCAGTTCTTC. Translating it yields CSAPDRAGNEQFF.

This chain links TRBV5-1 with TRBJ1-1; 9 positions match TRBD1. From germline, CDR1 is SGHRS and CDR2 YFSETQ. The CDR3 is 15 amino acids. V lost 3 bases, J lost 6 bases, and 9 bases stayed unmatched. The CDR3 sequence: CASSSGTGLISEAFF. CDR3 nucleotides: TGCGCCAGCAGCTCCGGGACAGGGCTGATATCTGAAGCTTTCTTT.